The 27 T cell receptor beta chains in this list originate from one sample, sequenced in a study of blood T cell repertoires in COVID-19. Some clones are missing from TCRdb's copy, which holds only in-frame ones; the method was immunoSEQ multiplex PCR. Of 45,000 or so clones in the sample, almost 90% are singletons; the top ten hold 14%. Sequencing was carried out using peripheral blood. The source is a human donor in a cohort sampled during active COVID-19.

The chain has TRBV3-1 (or the pseudogene TRBV3-2) and TRBJ1-2; no clear D gene. The CDR3 loop spans 15 amino acids. Germline assignment: CDR1 LGHDT and CDR2 YNNKEL (reference sequence). Trimming pared 4 bases from V and 3 bases from J, leaving 15 bases between. The CDR3 DNA is TGTGCCAGCAGCCCCTATAGAGAATCCCACTATGGCTACACCTTC. Its translation is CASSPYRESHYGYTF.

V is TRBV30 and J is TRBJ2-7, with 7 bases fitting TRBD1. The CDR3 length is 13 residues. Germline-derived CDR1 and CDR2 are GTSNPN and SVGIG (reference sequence). V was pared by 4 bases and J by 3 bases, with 6 bases of the junction left unmatched. The DNA of the CDR3 is TGTGCCTGGATAGGGGACAGCCGCTACGAGCAGTACTTC. Translated: CAWIGDSRYEQYF.

This chain joins TRBV7-8 and TRBJ2-1, with D perhaps TRBD1 (6 bases). The CDR3 spans 15 residues. CDR1 is SGHVS, CDR2 FQNEAQ, per germline. Trimming left V 4 bases short and J 0 bases short, with 10 bases between. The CDR3 protein is CASSSGASSYNEQFF. The CDR3 DNA reads as TGTGCCAGCAGCTCAGGGGCAAGCTCCTACAATGAGCAGTTCTTC.

This chain uses TRBV11-3 with TRBJ2-1, with D possibly TRBD1 on 5 matching bases. CDR1 and CDR2 (germline): SGHNT, YENEEA. Trimming took off 5 bases at V and 1 base at J, with 9 bases between the two ends. This CDR3 comprises 14 residues. CDR3 sequence: CASSPGFSYNEQFF. CDR3 nucleotide sequence: TGTGCCAGCAGCCCAGGGTTTTCCTACAATGAGCAGTTCTTC.

The V and J genes are TRBV2 and TRBJ2-1; a weak D match, TRBD1 (6 bases). The V gene lost 3 bases and the J gene lost 2 bases, with 14 bases spanning the gap. Germline V gene sequence: CDR1 SNHLY, CDR2 FYNNEI. The CDR3 has 16 amino acids. Here the CDR3 reads CASSDVQGITYNEQFF. DNA of the CDR3: TGTGCCAGCAGTGACGTCCAGGGGATAACCTACAATGAGCAGTTCTTC.

The gene calls are TRBV30 and TRBJ2-3; TRBD1 matches 8 bases. Germline assignment: CDR1 GTSNPN and CDR2 SVGIG (reference sequence). This CDR3 is built from 14 residues. The junction had 3 bases not matched to a gene; V was cut back by 0 bases and J by 4 bases. CDR3 in amino acids: CAWSVLQGADTQYF. The CDR3 DNA reads TGTGCCTGGAGTGTACTACAGGGGGCAGATACGCAGTATTTT. The variable domain in full, completed from reference TRBV30 and TRBJ2-3, reads SQTIHQWPATLVQPVGSPLSLECTVEGTSNPNLYWYRQAAGRGLQLLFYSVGIGQISSEVPQNLSASRPQDRQFILSSKKLLLSDSGFYLCAWSVLQGADTQYFGPGTRLTVL.

In regard to this clone: The limits of the CDR3 on the DNA are not certain, so only TCRdb's listed CDR3 is given. The chain joins TRBV27 to TRBJ1-5. Germline CDR1 reads MNHEY; CDR2 reads SMNVEV (reference sequence). The CDR3 adds up to 16 amino acids, both ends counted. The chain's CDR3 is CASSSSVGGNNQPQHF.

A single count supports this clone. The V gene is TRBV6-5, the J gene TRBJ2-2, with 9 nucleotides matching TRBD2. This CDR3 has 14 residues. Germline V gene data show CDR1 as MNHEY and CDR2 as SVGAGI. Losses at the gene ends were 3 bases for V and 6 bases for J; bases not matched to a gene: 2. CDR3 nucleotide sequence: TGTGCCAGCAGTTATATAGCGGGGGCCGGGGAGCTGTTTTTT. Translating gives CASSYIAGAGELFF.

The rearrangement joins TRBV12-3 or TRBV12-4 to TRBJ1-2, with TRBD1 identical over 8 bases. CDR3 length: 13 amino acids. The ends lost 8 bases at V and 2 bases at J; junction bases unmatched: 4. The CDR3 loop reads CASGTGSNYGYTF. DNA of the CDR3: TGTGCCAGCGGGACAGGCTCAAACTATGGCTACACCTTC.

This clone was detected once. This chain connects TRBV10-3 to TRBJ2-1, with 7 positions matching TRBD1. The CDR3 contains 14 residues. Unmatched junction bases numbered 12, after V lost 6 bases and J lost 10 bases. Germline lookup yields CDR1 ENHRY and CDR2 SYGVKD. For the CDR3, the DNA is TGTGCCATCAGCCAGGGGACAGAGACAACCGAGCAGTTCTTC. Protein: CAISQGTETTEQFF.

The chain has TRBV5-1 and TRBJ2-1; D might be TRBD2 (5 bases). V gave up 0 bases and J gave up 5 bases, with 9 bases separating them. Germline lookup yields CDR1 SGHRS and CDR2 YFSETQ. There are 14 residues in the CDR3. CDR3 sequence reads: CASSLGRQNNEQFF. The CDR3 DNA reads as TGCGCCAGCAGCTTGGGGAGGCAGAACAATGAGCAGTTCTTC.

This clone was detected once. The chain links TRBV5-5 to TRBJ2-4; 8 nucleotides match TRBD1. Germline V gene sequence: CDR1 SGHKS, CDR2 YYEKEE (reference sequence). The CDR3 consists of 14 residues. After removal of 0 bases from V and 10 bases from J, the junction contained 6 bases not matched to a gene. CDR3 amino acids: CASSLGTQGAIQYF. The CDR3 DNA reads as TGTGCCAGCAGCTTGGGCACCCAGGGGGCGATTCAGTACTTC.

In this sample, this clone turned up once. This chain's CDR3 is CASSYQGADGTEAFF. CDR3 nucleotide sequence: TGTGCCAGCAGTTACCAGGGGGCGGATGGCACTGAAGCTTTCTTT. The chain carries TRBV6-2 or TRBV6-3 and TRBJ1-1; 8 bases map to TRBD1. V was clipped by 2 bases and J by 4 bases; unmatched bases: 6. CDR3 length: 15 residues. Germline CDR1 is MNHEY and CDR2 is SVGEGT.

The chain recombines TRBV4-3 with TRBJ2-5, with 7 bases that match TRBD1. CDR3 length: 16 residues. Germline V gene data show CDR1 as LGHNA and CDR2 as YSLEER. The V segment lost 1 base and the J segment 1 base; nucleotides outside the gene matches: 6. The chain's CDR3 is CASSQARAGGQETQYF. CDR3 sequence (DNA): TGCGCCAGCAGCCAAGCACGAGCAGGGGGCCAAGAGACCCAGTACTTC.

This clone was recorded once. This same CDR3 is encoded by further DNA sequences in the sample. The chain employs TRBV7-9 and TRBJ1-2, with TRBD1 matching over 8 bases. The CDR3 is 15 amino acids. CDR1 SEHNR and CDR2 FQNEAQ come from the germline V gene (reference sequence). V lost 5 bases and J lost 1; bases outside the gene matches: 6. In nucleotides, the CDR3 is TGTGCCAGCAGCCTAGGACAGGGAGGTAACTATGGCTACACCTTC. Protein sequence: CASSLGQGGNYGYTF.

This chain uses TRBV19 with TRBJ1-5, with D maybe TRBD1 (6 bases). The V gene's germline CDR1 is LNHDA and CDR2 SQIVND (reference sequence). The length of the CDR3 is 13 residues. V was shortened by 5 bases and J by 4 bases, with 9 bases between the two germline ends. The chain's CDR3 is CASSVTGNQPQHF. The CDR3 DNA reads TGTGCCAGTAGTGTAACAGGGAATCAGCCCCAGCATTTT.

The V call is TRBV7-2, the J call TRBJ2-1; the D gene is possibly TRBD2 (7 bases). The V and J ends lost 1 base and 6 bases respectively, with 19 bases between them. CDR3 length equals 17 residues. CDR1 is SGHTA and CDR2 is FQGNSA in the germline V gene. This CDR3 reads CASSLDWGGATGNEQFF. The CDR3, as DNA: TGTGCCAGCAGCTTAGATTGGGGGGGGGCCACGGGCAATGAGCAGTTCTTC.

The rearrangement joins TRBV7-2 to TRBJ2-4; a possible D gene is TRBD1 (6 bases). Germline V gene lookup returns CDR1 SGHTA and CDR2 FQGNSA. Trimming took 4 bases from V and 4 from J, leaving 11 bases between them. This CDR3 has 14 amino acids. The CDR3 is CASSSGTLKNIQYF. DNA of the CDR3: TGTGCCAGCAGCTCGGGGACACTTAAAAACATTCAGTACTTC. Filled out from reference TRBV7-2 and TRBJ2-4, the complete variable domain reads GAGVSQSPSNKVTEKGKDVELRCDPISGHTALYWYRQSLGQGLEFLIYFQGNSAPDKSGLPSDRFSAERTGGSVSTLTIQRTQQEDSAVYLCASSSGTLKNIQYFGAGTRLSVL.

This chain uses TRBV6-5 with TRBJ2-3; D is perhaps TRBD1 (6 bases). CDR1 and CDR2 (germline): MNHEY, SVGAGI. V shed 3 bases and J shed 8 bases, with 18 bases lying between them. CDR3 length: 15 residues. CDR3 sequence reads: CASSYLGALRGTQYF. CDR3 bases: TGTGCCAGCAGTTATCTGGGGGCCCTCAGGGGTACGCAGTATTTT.

This clone was detected only a few times. The V gene is TRBV19, the J gene TRBJ2-7, with 8 positions matching TRBD1. The trim removed 4 bases at V and 6 bases at J, leaving 8 bases unmatched. Germline-derived CDR1 and CDR2 are LNHDA and SQIVND (reference sequence). The CDR3 sequence is 14 residues long. The DNA for the CDR3 is TGTGCCAGTAGTACTTACAGGGGGAGCAGCGAGCAGTACTTC. Translation: CASSTYRGSSEQYF.

The chain is built from TRBV29-1 and TRBJ2-2, with D tentatively TRBD2 (5 bases). The CDR3 loop spans 13 amino acids. Germline-derived CDR1 and CDR2 are SQVTM and ANQGSEA. V was cut by 4 bases and J by 2 bases, with 8 bases left in between. CDR3 nucleotide sequence: TGCAGCGTTGGAGGGTTTAACACCGGGGAGCTGTTTTTT. Translation: CSVGGFNTGELFF.

The V gene is TRBV5-4, the J gene TRBJ2-1; tentative D call: TRBD2 (6 bases). Between the trimmed V and J ends, which lost 1 base and 6 bases, there was a span of 8 bases. This CDR3 is built from 13 residues. Germline V gives CDR1 SGHNT, CDR2 YYREEE (reference sequence). The CDR3 region has the DNA TGTGCCAGCAGCTTGCCCGGGAGCAATGAGCAGTTCTTC. It translates to CASSLPGSNEQFF.

The V call is TRBV19, the J call TRBJ1-1; 7 bases agree with TRBD1. Germline V lookup: CDR1 LNHDA, CDR2 SQIVND (reference sequence). The CDR3 covers 15 residues. V was clipped by 6 bases and J by 4 bases; unmatched bases: 11. The CDR3 reads CASRATGVRRTEAFF. Written as DNA, the CDR3 is TGTGCCAGTAGGGCTACAGGGGTCCGGCGCACTGAAGCTTTCTTT.

This chain uses TRBV4-1 with TRBJ2-1; 8 bases are shared with TRBD1. This CDR3 is 16 amino acids long. V shed 0 bases and J 8 bases; nucleotides not matched to a gene: 9. Germline values: CDR1 MGHRA, CDR2 YSYEKL. This chain's CDR3 is CASSQEVGRGRHEQFF. The CDR3 coding sequence is TGCGCCAGCAGCCAAGAGGTCGGCAGGGGGCGGCATGAGCAGTTCTTC.

This clone was seen only a few times. The chain couples TRBV19 to TRBJ1-6; D is undetermined. V gave up 4 bases and J gave up 9 bases, with 10 bases separating them. The germline gives CDR1 LNHDA, CDR2 SQIVND (reference sequence). CDR3 length equals 13 residues. The CDR3 here is CASSTQSISPLHF. The CDR3 DNA follows: TGTGCCAGTAGTACACAGTCCATTTCACCCCTCCACTTT.

The J gene is TRBJ2-5, the V gene TRBV7-3; the D gene is possibly TRBD1 (5 bases). Trimming stripped 3 bases from V and 1 base from J, with 6 bases between. Germline loops: CDR1 SGHTA, CDR2 FQGTGA. The CDR3 loop spans 13 amino acids. CDR3 sequence (DNA): TGTGCCAGCAGCTTGGGGCTCCAAGAGACCCAGTACTTC. Its protein is CASSLGLQETQYF. Based on the CDR3 plus reference TRBV7-3 and TRBJ2-5, the full variable domain is GAGVSQTPSNKVTEKGKYVELRCDPISGHTALYWYRQSLGQGPEFLIYFQGTGAADDSGLPNDRFFAVRPEGSVSTLKIQRTERGDSAVYLCASSLGLQETQYFGPGTRLLVL.

The rearrangement joins TRBV25-1 to TRBJ2-7; 8 bases map to TRBD1. The germline V gene encodes CDR1 MGHDK and CDR2 SYGVNS. The CDR3 length is 14 residues. V was pared by 1 base and J by 2 bases, with 1 base of the junction left unmatched. The CDR3 reads CASSESGGPYEQYF. CDR3 bases: TGTGCCAGCAGTGAATCAGGGGGCCCCTACGAGCAGTACTTC.